A single sample is the source of the 11 T cell receptor beta chains below, sequenced in a study of T cell responses to AZD1222 COVID-19 vaccine. Only in-frame clones appear in the TCRdb table, and some are missing; sequencing was by immunoSEQ multiplex PCR. The sample has about 150,000 clones, 88% seen once. The specimen was peripheral blood, collected on day 0 of AZD1222 vaccination. These receptors came from an adult in good health.

The V call is TRBV9, the J call TRBJ2-2, with D unclear. The CDR3 runs to 14 residues. V shed 0 bases and J shed 3 bases, with 6 bases lying between them. CDR1 and CDR2 (germline): SGDLS, YYNGEE. The chain's CDR3 is CASSVGWDTGELFF. Here the CDR3 DNA reads TGTGCCAGCAGCGTAGGTTGGGACACCGGGGAGCTGTTTTTT. Together with reference TRBV9 and TRBJ2-2, the CDR3 gives the full variable domain: DSGVTQTPKHLITATGQRVTLRCSPRSGDLSVYWYQQSLDQGLQFLIQYYNGEERAKGNILERFSAQQFPDLHSELNLSSLELGDSALYFCASSVGWDTGELFFGEGSRLTVL.

CDR3 in DNA: TGTGCCAGCATGATTAACCGGGGCACCGGGGAGCTGTTTTTT. This translates into CASMINRGTGELFF. This rearrangement joins TRBV6-5 to TRBJ2-2, with D possibly TRBD2 on 5 matching bases. The length of the CDR3 is 14 residues. CDR1 is MNHEY and CDR2 is SVGAGI in the germline V gene. With 7 bases removed from V and 4 bases from J, the gap between germline ends came to 13 bases.

The chain has TRBV7-4 and TRBJ1-5; 10 bases map to TRBD1. The CDR3 consists of 21 residues. The germline V gene encodes CDR1 SGHVT and CDR2 SQSDAQ. The V gene end was trimmed by 5 bases and the J gene end by 1 base; junction bases not matched to a gene: 20. CDR3 loop: CASSLRQFPGQGPLSNQPQHF. The DNA for the CDR3 is TGTGCCAGCAGCCTCCGCCAATTCCCGGGACAGGGGCCCCTCAGCAATCAGCCCCAGCATTTT. Combining the CDR3 with reference TRBV7-4 and TRBJ1-5 gives the whole variable domain GAGVSQSPRYKVAKRGRDVALRCDSISGHVTLYWYRQTLGQGSEVLTYSQSDAQRDKSGRPSGRFSAERPERSVSTLKIQRTEQGDSAVYLCASSLRQFPGQGPLSNQPQHFGDGTRLSIL.

The chain recombines TRBV3-1 (or the pseudogene TRBV3-2) with TRBJ1-4; 8 nucleotides agree with TRBD1. Trimming took 5 bases from V and 1 from J; bases not matched to a gene: 9. The CDR3 has 17 amino acids. Germline V gene sequence: CDR1 LGHDT, CDR2 YNNKEL (reference sequence). CDR3 in amino acids: CASSFGQGEGTNEKLFF. The DNA for the CDR3 is TGTGCCAGCAGCTTCGGACAGGGAGAGGGAACTAATGAAAAACTGTTTTTT.

A word on this clone: This sample also contains other DNA sequences that code for the same CDR3. The CDR3 is CASSPPGQGSGNTIYF. CDR3 in DNA: TGTGCCAGCTCACCTCCGGGTCAGGGCTCTGGAAACACCATATATTTT. This chain connects TRBV18 to TRBJ1-3, with D perhaps matching TRBD1 (5 bases). V was shortened by 3 bases and J by 0 bases, with 12 bases between the two germline ends. The CDR3 is 16 residues long. Germline-derived CDR1 and CDR2 are KGHSH and LQKENI.

The chain links TRBV7-9 to TRBJ2-7; 10 nucleotides match TRBD2. Looked up from germline, CDR1 is SEHNR and CDR2 is FQNEAQ (reference sequence). V gave up 4 bases and J gave up 7 bases; unmatched junction bases: 7. This CDR3 has 14 amino acids. CDR3 loop: CASSSSGGRWEQYF. CDR3 in DNA: TGTGCCAGCAGCTCTAGCGGGGGACGCTGGGAGCAGTACTTC.

The chain uses TRBV7-3 and TRBJ2-3; 7 bases align to TRBD1. V lost 0 bases, J lost 3 bases, and 9 bases stayed unmatched. The germline gives CDR1 SGHTA, CDR2 FQGTGA. The length of the CDR3 is 17 residues. CDR3 amino acids: CASSLTGQVVRTDTQYF. CDR3 nucleotide sequence: TGTGCCAGCAGCTTAACAGGACAGGTCGTGCGGACAGATACGCAGTATTTT.

The chain combines TRBV11-1 with TRBJ1-3, with D possibly TRBD1 on 5 matching bases. Trimming removed 5 bases at V and 4 bases at J, with 15 bases between. Germline CDR1 and CDR2: SGHAT and FQDESV (reference sequence). The CDR3 is made up of 15 amino acids. The CDR3 nucleotides are TGTGCCAGCAGCGGGACTGCCGGAGGAGGAAACACCATATATTTT. It codes for CASSGTAGGGNTIYF.

The chain joins TRBV10-1 to TRBJ2-3, with D perhaps TRBD2 (6 bases). Deletions cut 4 bases from V and 5 bases from J, with 13 bases between. Germline V lookup: CDR1 WNHNN, CDR2 SYGVQD (reference sequence). CDR3 length: 14 residues. The CDR3 DNA reads TGCGCCAGCAGTGGACAGCCCGGGGGAGATACGCAGTATTTT. Residues: CASSGQPGGDTQYF.

The chain carries TRBV19 and TRBJ2-7; TRBD1 or TRBD2 may be the D gene (6 bases each). The germline V gene encodes CDR1 LNHDA and CDR2 SQIVND (reference sequence). V lost 3 bases and J lost 2, with 11 bases in between. The CDR3 spans 14 residues. The DNA of the CDR3 is TGTGCCAGTAGTATGGAGGGGACAACCTACGAGCAGTACTTC. Translation: CASSMEGTTYEQYF.

A word on this clone: One end of the junction is discordant with germline, which a read error may explain. The V gene is TRBV6-5, the J gene TRBJ1-4, with TRBD1 matching 7 bases. This CDR3 has 15 residues. The germline V gene encodes CDR1 MNHEY and CDR2 SVGAGI. The CDR3 sequence is CASSDSGTVNEKLFF. In DNA form, the CDR3 reads TGTGCCAGCAGTGACTCCGGGACAGTTAATGAAAAACTGTTTTTT.